These 15 T cell receptor beta chains were all obtained from the same sample, sequenced in a study of shared clonotypes between healthy human individuals. The method was immunoSEQ multiplex PCR; TCRdb's version includes in-frame clones alone and lacks a portion of them. Of over a million clones in the sample, 95% to 97% are singletons; the top ten hold over 1%. The sequencing sample was made of naive CD4+ T cells sorted from blood. Subset denoted: CD45RA+ positively selected. The receptors shown here come from a man aged 25-40 years in good health.

V is TRBV5-5 and J is TRBJ2-1; 10 positions match TRBD1. The CDR3 runs to 15 residues. Germline loops: CDR1 SGHKS, CDR2 YYEKEE (reference sequence). V gave up 4 bases and J gave up 8 bases; unmatched junction bases: 9. CDR3 region: CASSGAGDRGYEQFF. The CDR3 DNA reads as TGTGCCAGCAGCGGGGCCGGGGACAGGGGATATGAGCAGTTCTTC.

The CDR3 loop reads CASSYRSGSADTQYF. DNA of the CDR3: TGTGCCAGCAGTTACAGGAGCGGGAGTGCGGATACGCAGTATTTT. V and J are TRBV6-6 and TRBJ2-3; 8 positions agree with TRBD2. The CDR3 has 15 amino acids. J gave up 6 bases and V 2 bases, and 7 bases lay outside the gene matches. Germline V gives CDR1 MNHNY, CDR2 SVGAGI (reference sequence).

The chain recombines TRBV29-1 with TRBJ2-1; TRBD2 aligns across 14 bases. The CDR3 is made up of 16 amino acids. Trimming at V came to 6 bases and at J to 4 bases, leaving 8 bases not matched to a gene. Germline assignment: CDR1 SQVTM and CDR2 ANQGSEA. CDR3 sequence (DNA): TGCAGCGTCGACTTAGGGACTAGCGGGAGATACAATGAGCAGTTCTTC. It specifies CSVDLGTSGRYNEQFF.

The chain joins TRBV28 to TRBJ1-3, with D unclear. V was clipped by 8 bases and J by 2 bases, with 13 bases between them. CDR3 length: 14 residues. Germline-derived CDR1 and CDR2 are MDHEN and SYDVKM. CDR3 sequence reads: CASFSGSAGNTIYF. The CDR3 region has the DNA TGTGCCAGCTTTTCGGGGAGTGCTGGAAACACCATATATTTT.

The chain links TRBV28 to TRBJ2-6; possibly TRBD1 or TRBD2 for D (5 bases each). The CDR3 is 15 amino acids. The germline V gene encodes CDR1 MDHEN and CDR2 SYDVKM. Trimming cost V 7 bases and J 0 bases, with 10 bases left between them. This CDR3 is CASTGLNSGANVLTF. CDR3 DNA sequence: TGTGCCAGCACGGGGCTAAACTCTGGGGCCAACGTCCTGACTTTC.

This chain connects TRBV5-1 to TRBJ2-1, with a possible D match to TRBD2 (5 bases). Trimming stripped 3 bases from V and 9 bases from J, with 19 bases between. The CDR3 length is 15 residues. Germline values: CDR1 SGHRS, CDR2 YFSETQ. The CDR3 region is CASSSPRGYNIEQFF. DNA of the CDR3: TGCGCCAGCAGCTCACCCCGGGGTTACAACATTGAGCAGTTCTTC.

The rearrangement uses TRBV28 and TRBJ1-1; TRBD1 aligns across 7 bases. V lost 7 bases and J lost 12; bases outside the gene matches: 14. The CDR3 has 13 residues. Germline lookup yields CDR1 MDHEN and CDR2 SYDVKM. This chain's CDR3 is CASTPPIQGKTFF. The CDR3 DNA is TGTGCCAGCACCCCACCCATACAGGGGAAAACTTTCTTT.

In this sample, this clone turned up once. The rearrangement links TRBV5-1 to TRBJ2-1; 7 bases map to TRBD2. Germline lookup yields CDR1 SGHRS and CDR2 YFSETQ. The CDR3 has 17 residues. V shed 4 bases, J shed 2 bases, and the junction held 12 bases outside the gene matches. In DNA, the CDR3 is TGCGCCAGCAGCGCCTCGGGCGGGGGAACAGCCTACAATGAGCAGTTCTTC. Amino acid sequence: CASSASGGGTAYNEQFF.

The chain couples TRBV28 to TRBJ1-1; 7 nucleotides line up with TRBD1. CDR3 length: 15 residues. The J segment lost 1 base and the V segment lost 5 bases, leaving 7 bases of the junction unmatched. Germline CDR1 reads MDHEN; CDR2 reads SYDVKM. The CDR3 region is CASSPPGQRNTEAFF. CDR3 nucleotides: TGTGCCAGCAGTCCACCGGGACAGAGGAACACTGAAGCTTTCTTT. The whole variable domain, filled in from reference TRBV28 and TRBJ1-1, reads DVKVTQSSRYLVKRTGEKVFLECVQDMDHENMFWYRQDPGLGLRLIYFSYDVKMKEKGDIPEGYSVSREKKERFSLILESASTNQTSMYLCASSPPGQRNTEAFFGQGTRLTVV.

The gene calls are TRBV30 and TRBJ1-1; D is perhaps TRBD1 (6 bases). Trimming stripped 5 bases from V and 4 bases from J, with 11 bases between. Germline CDR1 reads GTSNPN; CDR2 reads SVGIG (reference sequence). The CDR3 is 12 residues long. CDR3 region: CAWEGGSTEAFF. The DNA for the CDR3 is TGTGCCTGGGAAGGGGGGAGCACTGAAGCTTTCTTT.

V gene TRBV10-3 combines with J gene TRBJ2-1, with TRBD1 matching over 9 bases. Germline trimming cut 7 bases from V and 6 bases from J; bases unmatched to any gene: 13. Germline CDR1 reads ENHRY; CDR2 reads SYGVKD. This CDR3 has 16 residues. The DNA of the CDR3 is TGTGCCATCACTCCTAACCGGGACAGGGAGACCAATGAGCAGTTCTTC. This gives the protein CAITPNRDRETNEQFF.

Comment on this clone: The junction does not match germline at one end; this may be a read error. The V call is TRBV15, the J call TRBJ2-1; no firm D call. There are 12 residues in the CDR3. The V gene's germline CDR1 is LNHNV and CDR2 YYDKDF (reference sequence). The CDR3 loop is CATSRGTVEHFF. The DNA for the CDR3 is TGTGCCACCAGTCGAGGTACAGTAGAGCATTTCTTC.

The rearrangement joins TRBV7-9 to TRBJ2-2, with 11 bases lining up with TRBD2. Per the germline V gene, CDR1 is SEHNR and CDR2 is FQNEAQ (reference sequence). The V gene end was trimmed by 4 bases and the J gene end by 5 bases; junction bases not matched to a gene: 12. CDR3 length equals 18 residues. The CDR3 region is CASSSMGLAEEQTGELFF. CDR3 nucleotide sequence: TGTGCCAGCAGCTCCATGGGACTAGCGGAGGAACAAACCGGGGAGCTGTTTTTT.

The J gene is TRBJ2-3, the V gene TRBV6-4, with 10 positions matching TRBD2. The V gene's germline CDR1 is MRHNA and CDR2 SNTAGT. The V segment lost 3 bases and the J segment 1 base; nucleotides outside the gene matches: 4. This CDR3 contains 16 residues. The CDR3 loop is CASSETGTSGTDTQYF. The CDR3 DNA follows: TGTGCCAGCAGTGAAACCGGGACTAGCGGCACAGATACGCAGTATTTT.

This chain links TRBV7-6 with TRBJ2-7; D gene unclear. Trimming cost V 3 bases and J 2 bases, with 11 bases left between them. CDR1 and CDR2 from the germline V gene are SGHVS and FNYEAQ. CDR3 length: 14 residues. CDR3 nucleotide sequence: TGTGCCAGCAGCTTTCGCGACAAGCCCTACGAGCAGTACTTC. Protein: CASSFRDKPYEQYF. The full variable domain, in which reference TRBV7-6 and TRBJ2-7 provide the parts outside the CDR3, is GAGVSQSPRYKVTKRGQDVALRCDPISGHVSLYWYRQALGQGPEFLTYFNYEAQQDKSGLPNDRFSAERPEGSISTLTIQRTEQRDSAMYRCASSFRDKPYEQYFGPGTRLTVT.